Here is one T cell receptor beta chain with its context. Antigen: not known. Random hexamers primed reverse transcription of about 0.5 to 1 ug RNA. TCRdb re-called the immunoSEQ multiplex PCR reads with MiXCR, one entry per CDR3 protein. The sample lists fewer than 200,000 distinct CDR3 sequences, approximately 94% seen once, with more than 0.095% in the top ten. The data originate from a study of CD8 T cells in Susac syndrome. Study outcomes and limitations: The CD4+ T cell repertoire of patients with Susac syndrome showed no detectable clonal expansion.

CDR1 and CDR2 from the germline V gene are DFQATT and SNEGSKA (reference sequence). The junction had 7 bases not matched to a gene; V was cut back by 5 bases and J by 2 bases. This CDR3 has 15 residues. The TCR comes from a human donor with Susac syndrome. The genes are TRBV20-1 and TRBJ1-5, with 9 bases lining up with TRBD1. The sequenced sample consisted of CD4+ T cells from PBMCs. CDR3 sequence reads: CSAFTGGRGNQPQHF. CDR3 DNA: TGCAGTGCTTTCACAGGGGGCAGGGGCAATCAGCCCCAGCATTTT.